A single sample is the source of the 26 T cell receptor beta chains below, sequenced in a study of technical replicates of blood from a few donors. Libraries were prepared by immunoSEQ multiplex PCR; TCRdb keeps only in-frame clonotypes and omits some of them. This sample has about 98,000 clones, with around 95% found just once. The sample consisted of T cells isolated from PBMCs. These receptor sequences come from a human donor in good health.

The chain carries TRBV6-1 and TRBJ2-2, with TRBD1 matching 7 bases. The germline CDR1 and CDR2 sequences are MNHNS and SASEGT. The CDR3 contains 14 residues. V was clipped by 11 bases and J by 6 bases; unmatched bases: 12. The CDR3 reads CAGMPPTGPGELFF. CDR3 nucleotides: TGTGCCGGAATGCCACCGACAGGGCCCGGGGAGCTGTTTTTT.

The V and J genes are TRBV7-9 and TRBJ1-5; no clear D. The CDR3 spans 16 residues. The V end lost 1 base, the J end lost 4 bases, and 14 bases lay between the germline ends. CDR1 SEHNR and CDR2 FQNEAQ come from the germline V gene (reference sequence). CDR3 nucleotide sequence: TGTGCCAGCAGCTTAGATCGGGTTTCGAGGAATCAGCCCCAGCATTTT. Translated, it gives CASSLDRVSRNQPQHF.

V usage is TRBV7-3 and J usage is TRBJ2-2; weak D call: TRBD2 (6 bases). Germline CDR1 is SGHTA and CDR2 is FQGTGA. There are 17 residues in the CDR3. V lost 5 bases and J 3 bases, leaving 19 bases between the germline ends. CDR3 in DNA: TGTGCCAGCAGCCCAACCTCTGGCGGGACGCACACCGGGGAGCTGTTTTTT. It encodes CASSPTSGGTHTGELFF.

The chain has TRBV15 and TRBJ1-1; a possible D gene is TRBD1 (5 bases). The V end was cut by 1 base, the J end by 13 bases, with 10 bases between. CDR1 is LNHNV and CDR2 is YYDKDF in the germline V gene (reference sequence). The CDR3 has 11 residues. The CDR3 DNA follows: TGTGCCACCAGCAGAGGGGGGGAGGGTTTCTTT. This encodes CATSRGGEGFF. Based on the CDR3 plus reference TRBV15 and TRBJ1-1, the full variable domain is DAMVIQNPRYQVTQFGKPVTLSCSQTLNHNVMYWYQQKSSQAPKLLFHYYDKDFNNEADTPDNFQSRRPNTSFCFLDIRSPGLGDTAMYLCATSRGGEGFFGQGTRLTVV.

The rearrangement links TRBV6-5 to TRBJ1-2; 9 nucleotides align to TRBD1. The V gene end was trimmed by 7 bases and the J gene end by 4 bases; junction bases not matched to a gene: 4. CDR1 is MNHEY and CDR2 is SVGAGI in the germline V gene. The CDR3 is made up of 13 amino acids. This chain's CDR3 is CASTTGGVYGYTF. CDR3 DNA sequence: TGTGCCAGCACCACAGGGGGCGTCTATGGCTACACCTTC.

Here the CDR3 reads CASSSTRRDQETQYF. The CDR3 DNA sequence: TGTGCCAGCAGCTCAACACGGCGGGATCAAGAGACCCAGTACTTC. The gene calls are TRBV28 and TRBJ2-5; possible D gene TRBD2, 6 bases. With 6 bases removed from V and 2 bases from J, the gap between germline ends came to 16 bases. The CDR3 contains 15 residues. Germline V CDR1 and CDR2: MDHEN, SYDVKM.

CDR3 sequence: CASSQDRTSGPYEQYF. As DNA, the CDR3 is TGCGCCAGCAGCCAAGATCGGACTAGCGGCCCATACGAGCAGTACTTC. The gene calls are TRBV4-1 and TRBJ2-7, with 10 bases identical to TRBD2. Losses at the gene ends were 0 bases for V and 4 bases for J; bases not matched to a gene: 6. This CDR3 has 16 amino acids. Germline V gives CDR1 MGHRA, CDR2 YSYEKL.

The CDR3: CASSTGQNYEQYF. In DNA form, the CDR3 reads TGTGCCAGTAGTACGGGACAGAACTACGAGCAGTACTTC. The chain joins TRBV19 to TRBJ2-7; 7 nucleotides agree with TRBD1. This CDR3 spans 13 amino acids. Unmatched junction bases numbered 3, after V lost 4 bases and J lost 3 bases. Germline CDR1 reads LNHDA; CDR2 reads SQIVND (reference sequence). The entire variable domain, with the rest obtained from reference TRBV19 and TRBJ2-7, is as follows: DGGITQSPKYLFRKEGQNVTLSCEQNLNHDAMYWYRQDPGQGLRLIYYSQIVNDFQKGDIAEGYSVSREKKESFPLTVTSAQKNPTAFYLCASSTGQNYEQYFGPGTRLTVT.

The CDR3: CASSYGRSTGNYEQYF. The CDR3 DNA is TGTGCCAGCAGTTACGGAAGGTCTACAGGGAATTACGAGCAGTACTTC. The V and J genes are TRBV6-5 and TRBJ2-7; TRBD1 might be the D (6 bases). V was cut by 2 bases and J by 4 bases, with 18 bases left in between. This CDR3 region has 16 residues. Germline-derived CDR1 and CDR2 are MNHEY and SVGAGI.

CDR3 region: CASKGGSPEQYF. CDR3 nucleotides: TGTGCCAGCAAGGGGGGGTCTCCAGAACAGTACTTC. The chain links TRBV5-4 to TRBJ2-7; tentatively, D is TRBD2 (7 bases). CDR1 SGHNT and CDR2 YYREEE come from the germline V gene (reference sequence). V lost 6 bases to trimming and J lost 10 bases, with 17 bases between them. CDR3 length equals 12 residues.

The CDR3 DNA reads TGTGCCAGCAGCCCCTCCATTTGGGGGGGACAGGGGGGCTACGAGCAGTACTTC. Amino acid sequence: CASSPSIWGGQGGYEQYF. The rearrangement links TRBV9 to TRBJ2-7; TRBD1 matches 11 bases. Trimming at V came to 4 bases and at J to 3 bases, leaving 15 bases not matched to a gene. Looked up from germline, CDR1 is SGDLS and CDR2 is YYNGEE. The CDR3 covers 18 residues.

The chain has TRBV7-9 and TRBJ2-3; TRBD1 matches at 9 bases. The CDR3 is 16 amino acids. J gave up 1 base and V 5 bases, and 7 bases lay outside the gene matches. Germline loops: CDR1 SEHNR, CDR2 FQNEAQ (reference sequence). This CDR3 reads CASSPTDRGRTDTQYF. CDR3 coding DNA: TGTGCCAGCAGCCCGACGGACAGGGGACGCACAGATACGCAGTATTTT.

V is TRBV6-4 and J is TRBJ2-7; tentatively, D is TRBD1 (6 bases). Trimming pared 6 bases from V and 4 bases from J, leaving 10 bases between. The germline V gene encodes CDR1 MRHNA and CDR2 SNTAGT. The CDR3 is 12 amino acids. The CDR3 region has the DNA TGTGCCAGCAGAGCGGACAGATACGAGCAGTACTTC. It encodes CASRADRYEQYF.

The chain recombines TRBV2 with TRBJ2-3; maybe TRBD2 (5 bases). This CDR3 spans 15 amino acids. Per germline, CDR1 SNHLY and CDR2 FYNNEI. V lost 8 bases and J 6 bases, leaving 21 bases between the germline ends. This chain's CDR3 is CASSEGGLQRDTQYF. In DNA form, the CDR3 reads TGTGCCAGCTCCGAAGGAGGTCTCCAGAGGGATACGCAGTATTTT.

CDR3 amino acids: CASSLAGSPNYGYTF. The CDR3 nucleotides read TGTGCCAGCAGCTTGGCAGGGTCACCCAACTATGGCTACACCTTC. The genes are TRBV5-6 and TRBJ1-2, with TRBD1 as a possible D gene (5 bases). Per the germline V gene, CDR1 is SGHDT and CDR2 is YYEEEE. V was trimmed by 0 bases and J by 2 bases, leaving 11 bases between them. The CDR3 runs 15 residues.

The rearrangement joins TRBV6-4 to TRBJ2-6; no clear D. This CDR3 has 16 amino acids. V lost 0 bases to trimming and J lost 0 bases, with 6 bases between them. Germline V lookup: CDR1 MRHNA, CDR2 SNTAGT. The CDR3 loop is CASSDSMRSGANVLTF. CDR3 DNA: TGTGCCAGCAGTGACTCGATGCGCTCTGGGGCCAACGTCCTGACTTTC.

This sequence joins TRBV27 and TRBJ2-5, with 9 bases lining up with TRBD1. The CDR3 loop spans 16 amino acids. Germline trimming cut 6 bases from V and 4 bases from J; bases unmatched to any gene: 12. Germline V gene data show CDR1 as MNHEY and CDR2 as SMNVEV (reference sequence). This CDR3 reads CASSPLPGQGVETQYF. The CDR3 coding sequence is TGTGCCAGCAGCCCTCTTCCGGGACAGGGAGTAGAGACCCAGTACTTC.

The DNA for the CDR3 is TGTGCCAGCTCACGCCAGACAGGGCAGATTCCCATGAACACTGAAGCTTTCTTT. As protein: CASSRQTGQIPMNTEAFF. The V and J genes are TRBV18 and TRBJ1-1; 7 bases align to TRBD1. The CDR3 consists of 18 residues. Germline values: CDR1 KGHSH, CDR2 LQKENI. Unmatched junction bases numbered 14, after V lost 4 bases and J lost 0 bases.

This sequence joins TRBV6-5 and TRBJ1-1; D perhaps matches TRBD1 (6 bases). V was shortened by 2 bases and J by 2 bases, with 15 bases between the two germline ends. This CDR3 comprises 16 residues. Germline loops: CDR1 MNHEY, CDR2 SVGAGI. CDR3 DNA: TGTGCCAGCAGTTACCCCCGGGGGGCTGGCAACACTGAAGCTTTCTTT. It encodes CASSYPRGAGNTEAFF.

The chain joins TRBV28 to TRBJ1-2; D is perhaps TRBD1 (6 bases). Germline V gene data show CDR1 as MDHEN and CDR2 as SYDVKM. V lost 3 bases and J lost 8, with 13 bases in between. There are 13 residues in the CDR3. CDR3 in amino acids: CASSLVGGGGYTF. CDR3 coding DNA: TGTGCCAGCAGTTTGGTAGGGGGTGGCGGCTACACCTTC.

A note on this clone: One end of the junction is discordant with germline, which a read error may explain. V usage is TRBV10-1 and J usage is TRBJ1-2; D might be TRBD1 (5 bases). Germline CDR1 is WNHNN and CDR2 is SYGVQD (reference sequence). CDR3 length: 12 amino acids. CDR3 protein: CASSEPGGTESF. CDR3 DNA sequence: TGCGCCAGCAGTGAACCCGGGGGGACGGAAAGTTTC.

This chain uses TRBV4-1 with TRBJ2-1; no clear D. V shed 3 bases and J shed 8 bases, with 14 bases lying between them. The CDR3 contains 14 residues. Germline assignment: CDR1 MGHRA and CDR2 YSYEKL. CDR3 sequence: CASSQGRKGDEQFF. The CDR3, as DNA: TGCGCCAGCAGCCAGGGCCGAAAAGGCGATGAGCAGTTCTTC.

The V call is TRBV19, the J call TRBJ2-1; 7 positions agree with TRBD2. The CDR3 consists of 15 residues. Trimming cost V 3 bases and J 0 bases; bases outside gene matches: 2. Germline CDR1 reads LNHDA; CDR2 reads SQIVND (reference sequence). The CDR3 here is CASSMGGSSYNEQFF. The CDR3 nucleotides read TGTGCCAGTAGTATGGGGGGGAGCTCCTACAATGAGCAGTTCTTC.

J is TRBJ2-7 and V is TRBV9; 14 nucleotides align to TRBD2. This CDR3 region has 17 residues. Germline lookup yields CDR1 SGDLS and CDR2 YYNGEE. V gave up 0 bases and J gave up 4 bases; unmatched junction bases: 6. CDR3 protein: CASSVGRTSGRRYEQYF. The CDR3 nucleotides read TGTGCCAGCAGCGTAGGGAGGACTAGCGGGAGGAGGTACGAGCAGTACTTC.

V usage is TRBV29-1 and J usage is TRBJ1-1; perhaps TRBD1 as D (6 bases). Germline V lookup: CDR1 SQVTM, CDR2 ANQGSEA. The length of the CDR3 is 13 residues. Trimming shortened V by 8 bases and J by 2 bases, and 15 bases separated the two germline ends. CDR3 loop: CSFLQGRNTEAFF. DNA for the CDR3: TGCAGCTTTCTACAGGGAAGAAACACTGAAGCTTTCTTT.

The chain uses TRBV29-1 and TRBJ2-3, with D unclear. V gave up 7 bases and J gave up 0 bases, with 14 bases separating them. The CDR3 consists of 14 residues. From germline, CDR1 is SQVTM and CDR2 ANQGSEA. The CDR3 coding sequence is TGCAGCGCCGGCGGAGAAGCTAGCACAGATACGCAGTATTTT. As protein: CSAGGEASTDTQYF.